One and the same sample provided the 19 T cell receptor beta chains below, sequenced in a study of blood T cells in healthy people across ages. Using a J-beta primer mix together with a sample-barcoded 5' primer, a second PCR was run for about 7 to 12 cycles. From the 5' RACE reads, TCRdb called clonotypes with MiXCR, one entry per CDR3 protein. The sample holds 380,000 or so distinct CDR3 sequences; 45% to 60% are singletons and the top ten take under 60%. The sequencing sample was made of blood. These receptors were collected from a man in his 60s in good health.

The chain joins TRBV4-3 to TRBJ2-2, with 9 positions matching TRBD1. Germline-derived CDR1 and CDR2 are LGHNA and YSLEER. V was clipped by 1 base and J by 2 bases; unmatched bases: 2. This CDR3 region has 16 residues. CDR3 bases: TGCGCCAGCAGCCAAGCAACAGGGGGCAACACCGGGGAGCTGTTTTTT. Protein: CASSQATGGNTGELFF.

The CDR3 nucleotides are TGTGCCAGCAGTGAAGGTTCGAGCTCCTACGAGCAGTACTTC. Translation gives CASSEGSSSYEQYF. This chain uses TRBV25-1 with TRBJ2-7, with D unclear. The CDR3 spans 14 residues. The V gene lost 2 bases and the J gene lost 0 bases, with 8 bases spanning the gap. The germline V gene encodes CDR1 MGHDK and CDR2 SYGVNS.

This clonotype was seen only a few times. The V and J genes are TRBV14 and TRBJ1-2, with 8 nucleotides matching TRBD1. The V and J ends lost 4 bases and 4 bases, in that order; junction bases with no gene match: 5. CDR3 length: 14 residues. Germline assignment: CDR1 SGHDN and CDR2 FVKESK. CDR3 in DNA: TGTGCCAGCAGCCCCAGGGGGCGCATCTATGGCTACACCTTC. Residues: CASSPRGRIYGYTF.

This clonotype was counted between two and nine times. The rearrangement links TRBV14 to TRBJ1-2, with TRBD1 matching 7 bases. Germline V gene data show CDR1 as SGHDN and CDR2 as FVKESK. This CDR3 comprises 15 residues. V gave up 4 bases and J gave up 0 bases; unmatched junction bases: 5. CDR3 sequence reads: CASSRYRGANYGYTF. DNA of the CDR3: TGTGCCAGCAGCCGATACAGGGGTGCTAACTATGGCTACACCTTC. The whole variable domain, filled in from reference TRBV14 and TRBJ1-2, reads EAGVTQFPSHSVIEKGQTVTLRCDPISGHDNLYWYRRVMGKEIKFLLHFVKESKQDESGMPNNRFLAERTGGTYSTLKVQPAELEDSGVYFCASSRYRGANYGYTFGSGTRLTVV.

The V gene is TRBV12-3 or TRBV12-4, the J gene TRBJ1-2; no definite D call. There are 15 residues in the CDR3. Trimming left V 6 bases short and J 4 bases short, with 18 bases between. The CDR3 nucleotides are TGTGCCAGCAGCCCGCCGCGGGGAAAATTCTATGGCTACACCTTC. Protein product: CASSPPRGKFYGYTF.

This clonotype was counted ten times or more. The chain links TRBV28 to TRBJ2-1, with D possibly matching TRBD2 (6 bases). Germline loops: CDR1 MDHEN, CDR2 SYDVKM. The length of the CDR3 is 16 residues. V was clipped by 6 bases and J by 0 bases, with 15 bases between them. The CDR3 loop is CASSQGLLSSYNEQFF. The CDR3 DNA sequence: TGTGCCAGCAGCCAGGGACTTCTTAGCTCCTACAATGAGCAGTTCTTC.

This clonotype has only one observation. The CDR3 region is CASSPGGASYEQFF. The CDR3 bases are TGTGCCAGCAGCCCGGGGGGGGCATCCTACGAGCAGTTCTTC. The chain employs TRBV7-9 and TRBJ2-1; 8 bases map to TRBD2. With V trimmed by 5 bases and J by 10 bases, 10 bases remained unmatched. Germline V gene data show CDR1 as SEHNR and CDR2 as FQNEAQ (reference sequence). This CDR3 is built from 14 residues.

This rearrangement joins TRBV4-3 to TRBJ2-3; TRBD1 or TRBD2 may be the D gene (6 bases each). The germline V and J ends were trimmed by 3 bases and 2 bases, with 15 bases remaining between them. CDR1 and CDR2 from the germline V gene are LGHNA and YSLEER. This CDR3 has 16 residues. In nucleotides, the CDR3 is TGCGCCAGCAGCCAGGATTGGGGGGCCCCCACAGATACGCAGTATTTT. Protein product: CASSQDWGAPTDTQYF.

The rearrangement uses TRBV4-3 and TRBJ2-1; 7 bases agree with TRBD2. The V gene's germline CDR1 is LGHNA and CDR2 YSLEER. V lost 11 bases, J lost 7 bases, and 14 bases stayed unmatched. This CDR3 comprises 14 residues. CDR3 region: CAGRPLAALNEQFF. CDR3 in DNA: TGCGCCGGAAGGCCCCTAGCGGCACTAAATGAGCAGTTCTTC.

This clonotype is a singleton in its sample. A read error may explain this, as a much larger clone is one base away. This chain joins TRBV12-3 or TRBV12-4 and TRBJ2-3; maybe TRBD2 (6 bases). This CDR3 spans 17 amino acids. Deletions cut 3 bases from V and 0 bases from J, with 16 bases between. As DNA, the CDR3 is TGTGCCAGCAGTTTCCGCACTAGCAGGATCAGCACAGATACGCAGTATTTT. Translating it yields CASSFRTSRISTDTQYF.

Only a few counts were recorded for this clonotype. V and J are TRBV6-2 or TRBV6-3 and TRBJ2-3; maybe TRBD1 (5 bases). The V end lost 5 bases, the J end lost 2 bases, and 14 bases lay between the germline ends. The CDR3 has 15 residues. CDR1 and CDR2 (germline): MNHEY, SVGEGT. CDR3 loop: CASSPLGLHTDTQYF. The DNA for the CDR3 is TGTGCCAGCAGTCCCCTGGGGCTGCACACAGATACGCAGTATTTT.

The genes are TRBV20-1 and TRBJ1-1; a weak D match, TRBD1 (5 bases). The ends were cut back, 1 base at V and 7 bases at J, with 7 bases in the middle. Germline loops: CDR1 DFQATT, CDR2 SNEGSKA (reference sequence). The length of the CDR3 is 11 residues. The CDR3 coding sequence is TGCAGTGCTAGAGGACAGAGTGAAGCTTTCTTT. Protein: CSARGQSEAFF.

The chain uses TRBV5-1 and TRBJ1-2; D is possibly TRBD1 (5 bases). The CDR3 covers 14 residues. V lost 6 bases and J 7 bases, leaving 19 bases between the germline ends. Looked up from germline, CDR1 is SGHRS and CDR2 is YFSETQ. This chain's CDR3 is CASNPGHRAPGYTF. The CDR3 nucleotides read TGCGCCAGCAACCCCGGACATCGCGCTCCTGGCTACACCTTC.

The rearrangement joins TRBV29-1 to TRBJ2-7, with D unresolved. The J call may not be correct, given that the DNA end is closer to TRBJ2-5. The length of the CDR3 is 14 residues. Germline CDR1 and CDR2: SQVTM and ANQGSEA. CDR3 sequence: CSVKRSSGGETQYF. The CDR3, as DNA: TGCAGCGTTAAAAGGTCGTCGGGTGGAGAGACCCAGTACTTC.

This clonotype showed up many times. V gene TRBV5-1 combines with J gene TRBJ2-3; D possibly corresponds to TRBD1 (6 bases). Germline lookup yields CDR1 SGHRS and CDR2 YFSETQ. CDR3 size: 14 residues. V dropped 2 bases and J dropped 6 bases, with 13 bases sitting between them. CDR3 protein: CASSLSGVVDTQYF. The CDR3 DNA is TGCGCCAGCAGCTTATCAGGGGTGGTGGATACGCAGTATTTT.

The chain carries TRBV4-1 and TRBJ1-1; D perhaps matches TRBD1 (6 bases). This CDR3 has 12 residues. Germline V gives CDR1 MGHRA, CDR2 YSYEKL. V lost 4 bases and J lost 11, with 14 bases in between. In DNA form, the CDR3 reads TGCGCCAGCAGCCTCCCGACAGGAGGGGCTTTCTTT. Its translation: CASSLPTGGAFF.

The chain combines TRBV20-1 with TRBJ2-3, with TRBD2 identical over 7 bases. In germline, CDR1 is DFQATT, CDR2 SNEGSKA (reference sequence). The CDR3 has 15 residues. In DNA form, the CDR3 reads TGCAGCCCCCGGTCGGGGAGGGCCGGGACAGATACGCAGTATTTT. This codes for CSPRSGRAGTDTQYF.

V and J are TRBV2 and TRBJ1-2; TRBD1 is a possible D gene (5 bases). The CDR3 runs to 13 residues. Trimming took off 5 bases at V and 4 bases at J, with 11 bases between the two ends. The germline gives CDR1 SNHLY, CDR2 FYNNEI. The CDR3 coding sequence is TGTGCCAGCAGTCCCCTTAGGGGCTATGGCTACACCTTC. Its protein is CASSPLRGYGYTF.

The chain carries TRBV6-1 and TRBJ2-4, with D perhaps TRBD2 (5 bases). The assigned J gene may be wrong: the sequence end matches TRBJ2-7 better. Germline assignment: CDR1 MNHNS and CDR2 SASEGT. The CDR3 is made up of 13 amino acids. In DNA form, the CDR3 reads TGTGCCAGCAGTGAACAGACTAATTACGAGCAGTACTTC. This encodes CASSEQTNYEQYF.